Below, 21 T cell receptor beta chains from the same sample are listed, as sequenced in a study of blood T cell repertoires in COVID-19. This table comes from immunoSEQ multiplex PCR, and its TCRdb copy is limited to in-frame clones, with some not included. The data hold over 200,000 clones, with 88% observed a single time. Material for sequencing was peripheral blood. The origin of the receptors is a middle-aged woman who had recovered from COVID-19.

The rearrangement uses TRBV7-2 and TRBJ2-1, with 7 bases fitting TRBD1. Germline loops: CDR1 SGHTA, CDR2 FQGNSA. This CDR3 spans 18 amino acids. Germline trimming cut 3 bases from V and 2 bases from J; bases unmatched to any gene: 13. The CDR3, as DNA: TGTGCCAGCAGCTTCCCGGTGAGGGGGCTGCAGACCTACAATGAGCAGTTCTTC. Translation gives CASSFPVRGLQTYNEQFF.

The chain combines TRBV3-1 (or the pseudogene TRBV3-2) with TRBJ2-7; perhaps TRBD2 as D (7 bases). Germline CDR1 reads LGHDT; CDR2 reads YNNKEL (reference sequence). V lost 1 base, J lost 7 bases, and 26 bases lay in between. The CDR3 loop spans 18 amino acids. Written as DNA, the CDR3 is TGTGCCAGCAGCCAAGGGGGGGGCAATAGCGGGCCAAGGGGTGAGCAGTACGTC. It yields the protein CASSQGGGNSGPRGEQYV.

The chain employs TRBV7-9 and TRBJ2-1, with 14 bases fitting TRBD2. This CDR3 has 17 amino acids. Unmatched junction bases numbered 6, after V lost 5 bases and J lost 3 bases. Germline V gene lookup returns CDR1 SEHNR and CDR2 FQNEAQ (reference sequence). The CDR3 loop is CASSPRLAGGIYNEQFF. DNA for the CDR3: TGTGCCAGCAGCCCCAGACTAGCGGGAGGGATCTACAATGAGCAGTTCTTC.

The rearrangement joins TRBV21-1 to TRBJ2-2; the table's D gene call, TRBD1, was not cross checked with the DNA. TRBV21-1 is a pseudogene segment. This CDR3 is 15 amino acids long. Here the CDR3 DNA reads TGTGCCAGCAGCCCCCGACAGGGGCCAAAGGGGGAGCTGTTTTTT. Translation: CASSPRQGPKGELFF.

The chain couples TRBV23-1 to TRBJ2-7; no clear D gene. TRBV23-1 is an open reading frame, and its role is uncertain. The V and J ends lost 6 bases and 3 bases respectively, with 21 bases between them. CDR3 length: 16 amino acids. The CDR3 loop is CASSLPAWAGSYEQYV. The CDR3 bases are TGCGCCAGCAGCCTACCGGCCTGGGCAGGCAGCTACGAGCAGTACGTC.

The V gene is TRBV24-1, the J gene TRBJ1-2; 10 bases line up with TRBD1. CDR1 is KGHDR and CDR2 is SFDVKD in the germline V gene. Trimming took 5 bases from V and 3 from J; bases not matched to a gene: 8. The CDR3 sequence is 16 residues long. CDR3 nucleotide sequence: TGTGCCACCAGTGCGAACCCCGGGACAGGGGACTATGGCTACACCTTC. Amino acids: CATSANPGTGDYGYTF.

This clone appeared once. V and J are TRBV18 and TRBJ1-1, with 7 positions matching TRBD1. Trimming cost V 1 base and J 3 bases; bases outside gene matches: 5. Germline V CDR1 and CDR2: KGHSH, LQKENI. CDR3 size: 15 residues. CDR3 residues: CASSPLGQWDTEAFF. The CDR3 DNA reads as TGTGCCAGCTCACCACTGGGACAGTGGGACACTGAAGCTTTCTTT. Full variable domain (rest looked up from reference TRBV18 and TRBJ1-1): NAGVMQNPRHLVRRRGQEARLRCSPMKGHSHVYWYRQLPEEGLKFMVYLQKENIIDESGMPKERFSAEFPKEGPSILRIQQVVRGDSAAYFCASSPLGQWDTEAFFGQGTRLTVV.

The chain is built from TRBV7-2 and TRBJ2-1; weak D call: TRBD1 (7 bases). CDR3 length equals 16 residues. Trimming removed 5 bases from V and 7 bases from J, with 21 bases in between. Germline loops: CDR1 SGHTA, CDR2 FQGNSA. CDR3 in DNA: TGTGCCAGCAGCCCCAGGGGGGTAGCGGCAAAAAATGAGCAGTTCTTC. Translating gives CASSPRGVAAKNEQFF.

This clone was recorded a few times. The chain couples TRBV3-1 (or the pseudogene TRBV3-2) to TRBJ1-5; D is unresolved. CDR1 and CDR2 (germline): LGHDT, YNNKEL (reference sequence). CDR3 length: 14 residues. V was trimmed by 1 base and J by 6 bases, leaving 10 bases between them. CDR3 bases: TGTGCCAGCAGCCAAGTTGGAGTGTTTCAGCCCCAGCATTTT. It specifies CASSQVGVFQPQHF.

The chain links TRBV3-1 (or the pseudogene TRBV3-2) to TRBJ1-5, with a weak D call TRBD1 (6 bases). Trimming stripped 7 bases from V and 4 bases from J, with 14 bases between. CDR1 and CDR2 (germline): LGHDT, YNNKEL (reference sequence). The length of the CDR3 is 14 residues. The CDR3 loop reads CASNLRGANQPQHF. The CDR3 DNA follows: TGTGCCAGCAACCTCCGGGGGGCAAATCAGCCCCAGCATTTT.

The chain carries TRBV9 and TRBJ2-1; 9 bases line up with TRBD2. Per germline, CDR1 SGDLS and CDR2 YYNGEE. V was clipped by 1 base and J by 15 bases; unmatched bases: 8. CDR3 length: 13 residues. The CDR3 reads CASSVRGREGLFF. CDR3 bases: TGTGCCAGCAGCGTAAGAGGGCGGGAGGGCCTGTTCTTC.

J is TRBJ1-5 and V is TRBV6-2 or TRBV6-3; D remains unclear. Germline V gene lookup returns CDR1 MNHEY and CDR2 SVGEGT. The CDR3 is made up of 14 amino acids. The V gene lost 2 bases and the J gene lost 3 bases, with 8 bases spanning the gap. The CDR3: CASSYRQANQPQHF. The DNA of the CDR3 is TGTGCCAGCAGTTACCGGCAGGCCAATCAGCCCCAGCATTTT.

V gene TRBV7-9 combines with J gene TRBJ1-1, with D possibly TRBD1 on 5 matching bases. The CDR3 is made up of 15 amino acids. V was clipped by 5 bases and J by 0 bases, with 13 bases between them. Germline values: CDR1 SEHNR, CDR2 FQNEAQ (reference sequence). Written as DNA, the CDR3 is TGTGCCAGCAGCCCCTCGGGGGGAATGAACACTGAAGCTTTCTTT. It encodes CASSPSGGMNTEAFF.

The chain links TRBV2 to TRBJ2-1; the D is unclear. Germline V lookup: CDR1 SNHLY, CDR2 FYNNEI. V lost 6 bases to trimming and J lost 5 bases, with 8 bases between them. CDR3 length: 12 amino acids. CDR3 amino acids: CASRALDNEQFF. The CDR3 DNA sequence: TGTGCCAGCAGGGCCCTAGACAATGAGCAGTTCTTC.

This chain uses TRBV28 with TRBJ1-6; 8 nucleotides line up with TRBD1. The CDR3 sequence is 15 residues long. Germline CDR1 is MDHEN and CDR2 is SYDVKM. The V gene end was trimmed by 6 bases and the J gene end by 7 bases; junction bases not matched to a gene: 8. In DNA, the CDR3 is TGTGCCAGCAGACCCCGACAGGGGAGGAATTCACCCCTCCACTTT. Protein product: CASRPRQGRNSPLHF.

V and J are TRBV3-1 (or the pseudogene TRBV3-2) and TRBJ1-6; a possible D gene is TRBD1 (5 bases). Trimming shortened V by 4 bases and J by 5 bases, and 12 bases separated the two germline ends. The germline CDR1 and CDR2 sequences are LGHDT and YNNKEL (reference sequence). The length of the CDR3 is 15 residues. Written as DNA, the CDR3 is TGTGCCAGCAGCCCCCAGGACACAAATAATTCACCCCTCCACTTT. Amino acids: CASSPQDTNNSPLHF.

The V and J genes are TRBV11-3 and TRBJ2-1; weak D call: TRBD2 (6 bases). CDR1 is SGHNT and CDR2 is YENEEA in the germline V gene. The CDR3 has 14 residues. With 4 bases removed from V and 4 bases from J, the gap between germline ends came to 11 bases. This CDR3 is CASSSTSSYNEQFF. The CDR3 region has the DNA TGTGCCAGCAGCTCAACTAGCAGTTACAATGAGCAGTTCTTC.

Written as DNA, the CDR3 is TGTGCAAGTCGCGCACCCGCCGGGACAGGGGGCGCAAAGTACGTC. Its translation is CASRAPAGTGGAKYV. The rearrangement links TRBV12-2 to TRBJ2-7; TRBD1 is the table's D call and was not checked against the DNA. TRBV12-2 is deemed a pseudogene. The CDR3 has 15 residues.

J is TRBJ2-7 and V is TRBV6-1; 15 bases fit TRBD2. The CDR3 totals 18 residues. V was pared by 2 bases and J by 7 bases, with 12 bases of the junction left unmatched. Germline assignment: CDR1 MNHNS and CDR2 SASEGT. CDR3 bases: TGTGCCAGCAGTGAAAAAAGACCCGGGACTAGCGGGAGGAGTGAGCAGTACTTC. It specifies CASSEKRPGTSGRSEQYF.

The chain carries TRBV27 and TRBJ2-1, with D perhaps matching TRBD2 (5 bases). Trimming removed 7 bases from V and 5 bases from J, with 21 bases in between. This CDR3 has 16 residues. Germline CDR1 is MNHEY and CDR2 is SMNVEV (reference sequence). The CDR3 sequence is CASKPTVRRPDNEQFF. In nucleotides, the CDR3 is TGTGCCAGCAAACCGACCGTGCGGAGGCCTGACAATGAGCAGTTCTTC.

This CDR3 reads CATSRDRPGTLNTEAFF. DNA for the CDR3: TGTGCCACCAGCAGAGACCGCCCCGGGACATTGAACACTGAAGCTTTCTTT. The chain carries TRBV15 and TRBJ1-1; maybe TRBD1 (6 bases). CDR1 is LNHNV and CDR2 is YYDKDF in the germline V gene (reference sequence). V was pared by 0 bases and J by 0 bases, with 14 bases between. The CDR3 covers 17 residues.